This entry is about one T cell receptor beta chain. The PCR had 60 Vbeta and 13 Jbeta primers. Measured with immunoSEQ multiplex PCR; TCRdb has only the in-frame clones, and not every one. The sample comprises around 160,000 clones, about 74% of which are singletons, and less than 15% rests with the top ten. CDR3 length equals 16 residues. V shed 0 bases, J shed 4 bases, and the junction held 3 bases outside the gene matches. Germline CDR1 and CDR2: SGHRS and YFSETQ. This specimen belongs to a study of cytomegalovirus exposure and HLA in healthy donors. Source material: PBMCs. This sequence originates from a man aged 40-55 years in good health and CMV-seropositive. V is TRBV5-1 and J is TRBJ2-3, with 12 bases matching TRBD2. DNA for the CDR3: TGCGCCAGCAGCTTGGGGGGACTAGCGGGTGCAGATACGCAGTATTTT. Translating it yields CASSLGGLAGADTQYF.